This TCR beta chain was observed in a study of metastatic and nonmetastatic thyroid tumors. Findings and limits, study-wide: The study reportedly found significantly higher TCR beta diversity in malignant thyroid tumors than benign nodules, in blood and tumor.

Thyroid surgery had not been preceded by any treatment in any patient. TCRdb re-called the PCR reads with MiXCR. Of approximately 22,000 clones in the sample, approximately 11% were seen once. This clone appeared many times. As yet, its antigen is unknown. V lost 3 bases to trimming and J lost 3 bases; unmatched junction nucleotides: 5. Germline CDR1 reads SGDLS; CDR2 reads YYNGEE. The CDR3 spans 15 residues. This receptor was taken from a female donor with papillary thyroid cancer or a benign thyroid nodule (not recorded which). Some clones in this sample may be carry-over from other donors' samples. This chain connects TRBV9 to TRBJ2-3; 9 nucleotides align to TRBD1. The sample was blood. CDR3 bases: TGTGCCAGCAGCGACGGGACAGGGAGGACAGATACGCAGTATTTT. Translation gives CASSDGTGRTDTQYF.